The 24 T cell receptor beta chains given below trace back to one sample, sequenced in a study of Graves' ophthalmopathy and Graves' hyperthyroidism. Using RNA transcripts, the TCR beta CDR3 regions were amplified. RT-PCR with HTBI primers came first, then second-round multiplex PCR. MiXCR, applied by TCRdb to the multiplex PCR reads, yields one record per CDR3 protein. In the table there are hundreds of thousands of distinct CDR3 sequences, 13% to 15% of which are singletons. The material sequenced was blood. These receptors were collected from a woman aged 30 to 39 with Graves' ophthalmopathy.

This clonotype was observed a handful of times. The V call is TRBV4-1, the J call TRBJ1-2; maybe TRBD1 (5 bases). The CDR3 is made up of 16 amino acids. Trimming took 2 bases from V and 5 from J, leaving 18 bases between them. Germline V CDR1 and CDR2: MGHRA, YSYEKL. The CDR3 DNA sequence: TGCGCCAGCAGCCAACCCGGGACTGGGGGAGTATATGGCTACACCTTC. It is translated as CASSQPGTGGVYGYTF.

This clonotype has at least ten counts. In nucleotides, the CDR3 is TGTGCCAGCAGTGGCGCTAGCGGGGTAGAGACCCAGTACTTC. It codes for CASSGASGVETQYF. This rearrangement joins TRBV28 to TRBJ2-5, with 9 nucleotides matching TRBD2. This CDR3 comprises 14 residues. V was pared by 5 bases and J by 4 bases, with 5 bases of the junction left unmatched. Germline values: CDR1 MDHEN, CDR2 SYDVKM.

The chain is built from TRBV2 and TRBJ2-6, with D possibly being TRBD1 (6 bases). V lost 3 bases and J 1 base, leaving 7 bases between the germline ends. Germline CDR1 reads SNHLY; CDR2 reads FYNNEI. CDR3 length: 15 residues. This CDR3 reads CASSEQGSGANVLTF. CDR3 nucleotides: TGTGCCAGCAGTGAGCAGGGGTCTGGGGCCAACGTCCTGACTTTC.

This clonotype was detected many times. This chain joins TRBV28 and TRBJ2-5, with 8 bases aligning to TRBD2. This CDR3 is 15 amino acids long. Germline values: CDR1 MDHEN, CDR2 SYDVKM. V lost 2 bases to trimming and J lost 5 bases; unmatched junction nucleotides: 7. CDR3 nucleotide sequence: TGTGCCAGCAGTTTAAGGGGAGCGGGAGTCGAGACCCAGTACTTC. Residues: CASSLRGAGVETQYF.

This clonotype was counted at least ten times. The chain has TRBV29-1 and TRBJ2-7; 8 nucleotides agree with TRBD2. This CDR3 region has 12 residues. The V gene end was trimmed by 7 bases and the J gene end by 4 bases; junction bases not matched to a gene: 6. CDR1 is SQVTM, CDR2 ANQGSEA, per germline. The chain's CDR3 is CSARTSQYEQYF. The DNA of the CDR3 is TGCAGCGCCAGGACTAGCCAGTACGAGCAGTACTTC.

This clonotype was seen many times. The chain has TRBV11-2 and TRBJ2-7, with 9 bases identical to TRBD1. CDR3 length equals 17 residues. V shed 3 bases and J 2 bases; nucleotides not matched to a gene: 11. From germline, CDR1 is SGHAT and CDR2 FQNNGV. The CDR3 nucleotides read TGTGCCAGCAGCTTCCGAGACCCGGGACAGGGAACCTACGAGCAGTACTTC. Residues: CASSFRDPGQGTYEQYF.

This clonotype was recorded once. The rearrangement uses TRBV30 and TRBJ1-6, with TRBD1 as a possible D gene (5 bases). The CDR3 spans 15 residues. Germline CDR1 GTSNPN, CDR2 SVGIG (reference sequence). The V end was cut by 2 bases, the J end by 7 bases, with 15 bases between. The CDR3 protein is CAWSKVGLANSPLHF. Written as DNA, the CDR3 is TGTGCCTGGAGTAAAGTGGGACTTGCGAATTCACCCCTCCACTTT.

A note on this clonotype: This may be a read error, as it is one base from a much larger clone. The V gene is TRBV20-1, the J gene TRBJ2-5, with D tentatively TRBD1 (6 bases). The V end was cut by 2 bases, the J end by 1 base, with 11 bases between. CDR3 length equals 14 residues. CDR1 and CDR2 (germline): DFQATT, SNEGSKA (reference sequence). The DNA of the CDR3 is TGCAGTGCTAGACGATGGGGGCCCCAAGAGACCCAGTACTTC. It specifies CSARRWGPQETQYF.

This clonotype showed up many times. This chain uses TRBV12-3 or TRBV12-4 with TRBJ2-5; 7 bases are shared with TRBD2. This CDR3 region has 15 residues. J lost 2 bases, V lost 3 bases, and 6 bases had no gene match. The CDR3 sequence: CASSLRAGIQETQYF. DNA for the CDR3: TGTGCCAGCAGTTTGCGAGCGGGAATACAAGAGACCCAGTACTTC.

J is TRBJ1-2 and V is TRBV6-1; D is ambiguous. This CDR3 comprises 14 residues. The germline V gene has CDR1 MNHNS and CDR2 SASEGT. V dropped 8 bases and J dropped 4 bases, with 17 bases sitting between them. The CDR3 protein is CASSTPQVFYGYTF. DNA of the CDR3: TGTGCCAGCTCCACCCCCCAGGTCTTCTATGGCTACACCTTC.

Ten or more counts support this clonotype. One end of the junction is discordant with germline, which a read error may explain. The gene calls are TRBV20-1 and TRBJ1-1, with 7 bases matching TRBD1. Germline loops: CDR1 DFQATT, CDR2 SNEGSKA (reference sequence). The CDR3 runs to 15 residues. DNA of the CDR3: TGCAGTGCTGGAGACAGGGCGCGCATGAACACTGAAGCTTTCTTT. It translates to CSAGDRARMNTEAFF.

This clonotype has a count of ten or more. A junction boundary mismatches the germline segment, possibly from a read error. The chain uses TRBV3-1 and TRBJ1-1; D unresolved. CDR1 is LGHDT, CDR2 YNNKEL, per germline (reference sequence). The CDR3 sequence is 11 residues long. CDR3 loop: CASSQGRGRIF. In DNA form, the CDR3 reads TGTGCCAGCAGCCAAGGGAGAGGTCGAATCTTT. Full variable domain (missing parts from reference TRBV3-1 and TRBJ1-1): DTAVSQTPKYLVTQMGNDKSIKCEQNLGHDTMYWYKQDSKKFLKIMFSYNNKELIINETVPNRFSPKSPDKAHLNLHINSLELGDSAVYFCASSQGRGRIFGQGTRLTVV.

Ten or more counts support this clonotype. The V gene is TRBV6-5, the J gene TRBJ2-7; 9 bases map to TRBD1. Germline CDR1 reads MNHEY; CDR2 reads SVGAGI. CDR3 length equals 13 residues. V shed 6 bases and J 2 bases; nucleotides not matched to a gene: 2. The CDR3 DNA reads TGTGCCAGCAGGACAGGGGGTACCTACGAGCAGTACTTC. Protein sequence: CASRTGGTYEQYF.

The sample holds many counts of this clonotype. The chain links TRBV7-2 to TRBJ1-1; 9 bases line up with TRBD1. The germline V gene encodes CDR1 SGHTA and CDR2 FQGNSA. CDR3 length: 16 residues. The V gene end was trimmed by 4 bases and the J gene end by 0 bases; junction bases not matched to a gene: 6. The chain's CDR3 is CASSYGTGLLNTEAFF. The CDR3 DNA is TGTGCCAGCAGCTACGGGACAGGGCTCCTGAACACTGAAGCTTTCTTT.

This clonotype was recorded only once. This could be a read error, since a much larger clone is one nucleotide away. J is TRBJ2-5 and V is TRBV7-9, with unresolved D. The CDR3 length is 12 residues. Germline values: CDR1 SEHNR, CDR2 FQNEAQ (reference sequence). Written as DNA, the CDR3 is TGTGCCGGCAGCCTTAAACAAGAGACCCAGTACTTC. Translation gives CAGSLKQETQYF.

This clonotype appeared many times. The CDR3 region is CASSLPQGAEELFF. The DNA of the CDR3 is TGTGCCAGCAGTTTGCCGCAGGGGGCTGAGGAGCTGTTTTTT. The chain couples TRBV28 to TRBJ2-2; 8 bases fit TRBD1. The CDR3 is 14 amino acids. Trimming removed 3 bases from V and 10 bases from J; junction bases left unmatched: 7. The germline gives CDR1 MDHEN, CDR2 SYDVKM.

The rearrangement joins TRBV5-1 to TRBJ2-7, with 8 bases aligning to TRBD1. The J segment lost 4 bases and the V segment lost 0 bases, leaving 6 bases of the junction unmatched. The CDR3 is 15 residues long. CDR1 SGHRS and CDR2 YFSETQ come from the germline V gene. CDR3 residues: CASSLAGRGPYEQYF. Here the CDR3 DNA reads TGCGCCAGCAGCTTGGCCGGCAGGGGGCCTTACGAGCAGTACTTC.

This clonotype was picked up many times. The chain combines TRBV2 with TRBJ2-4; D is undetermined. Trimming took off 4 bases at V and 6 bases at J, with 16 bases between the two ends. The CDR3 is made up of 15 amino acids. CDR1 is SNHLY and CDR2 is FYNNEI in the germline V gene. CDR3 in DNA: TGTGCCAGCAGTGCCACAGAGAGCTACGGAAACATTCAGTACTTC. Its translation is CASSATESYGNIQYF. Together with reference TRBV2 and TRBJ2-4, the CDR3 gives the full variable domain: EPEVTQTPSHQVTQMGQEVILRCVPISNHLYFYWYRQILGQKVEFLVSFYNNEISEKSEIFDDQFSVERPDGSNFTLKIRSTKLEDSAMYFCASSATESYGNIQYFGAGTRLSVL.

This clonotype was observed many times. J is TRBJ2-4 and V is TRBV28; no definite D call. Trimming removed 4 bases from V and 6 bases from J, with 10 bases in between. Germline CDR1 and CDR2: MDHEN and SYDVKM. The CDR3 length is 13 residues. The CDR3 region has the DNA TGTGCCAGCAGTTCCCATTTGGGAAACATTCAGTACTTC. This encodes CASSSHLGNIQYF.

The chain's CDR3 is CATSREDYGYTF. The DNA for the CDR3 is TGTGCCACCAGCAGAGAGGACTATGGCTACACCTTC. The J gene is TRBJ1-2, the V gene TRBV15; no definite D call. V was clipped by 0 bases and J by 3 bases, with 2 bases between them. The CDR3 sequence is 12 residues long. CDR1 and CDR2 from the germline V gene are LNHNV and YYDKDF (reference sequence).

This chain uses TRBV4-1 with TRBJ2-2; D is possibly TRBD2 (6 bases). The CDR3 covers 17 residues. V dropped 5 bases and J dropped 4 bases, with 20 bases sitting between them. CDR1 MGHRA and CDR2 YSYEKL come from the germline V gene. In nucleotides, the CDR3 is TGCGCCAGCAGCGGAGGGACGATTCTACTTCCCACCGGGGAGCTGTTTTTT. Its translation is CASSGGTILLPTGELFF.

A remark on this clonotype: One end of the junction fails to match germline, which may point to a read error. The V gene is TRBV13, the J gene TRBJ1-5; D gene ambiguous. Looked up from germline, CDR1 is PRHDT and CDR2 is FYEKMQ (reference sequence). The CDR3 spans 12 residues. Here the CDR3 DNA reads TGTGCCAGCAGCTTCCTAAATCACCCCCAGCATTTT. Amino acid sequence: CASSFLNHPQHF.

Ten or more counts support this clonotype. V is TRBV29-1 and J is TRBJ2-5; 7 nucleotides match TRBD2. CDR1 SQVTM and CDR2 ANQGSEA come from the germline V gene. The ends lost 8 bases at V and 5 bases at J; junction bases unmatched: 29. There are 19 residues in the CDR3. This chain's CDR3 is CSTTPISGAEVFLRETQYF. The CDR3 DNA sequence: TGCAGCACCACCCCGATCAGCGGGGCCGAGGTATTTCTGAGGGAGACCCAGTACTTC.

In its sample, this clonotype was seen many times. V is TRBV7-2 and J is TRBJ2-7; 12 positions agree with TRBD2. The V gene end was trimmed by 3 bases and the J gene end by 4 bases; junction bases not matched to a gene: 4. Germline CDR1 reads SGHTA; CDR2 reads FQGNSA. The CDR3 totals 15 residues. The CDR3 region has the DNA TGTGCCAGCAGCTTGGCTAGCGGGAGGGCATACGAGCAGTACTTC. It translates to CASSLASGRAYEQYF.